These 30 T cell receptor beta chains share one sample of origin, sequenced in a study of blood T cell repertoires in COVID-19. Sequencing used immunoSEQ multiplex PCR; TCRdb keeps in-frame clones, though not all of them. Altogether about 210,000 clones are present, 90% to 95% being singletons, with the ten largest covering approximately 1.2%. Material for sequencing was peripheral blood. These TCRs come from a man aged 25-45 years with acute or convalescent COVID-19.

The CDR3 spells CASSPRQGVNSPLHF. CDR3 DNA: TGTGCCAGCAGCCCGCGACAGGGGGTGAATTCACCCCTCCACTTT. This rearrangement joins TRBV7-2 to TRBJ1-6, with 9 bases aligning to TRBD1. This CDR3 has 15 residues. Trimming removed 5 bases from V and 7 bases from J; junction bases left unmatched: 6. The V gene's germline CDR1 is SGHTA and CDR2 FQGNSA.

The CDR3 nucleotides read TGTGCCAGCAGGACGGGGGGGATGAATTCACCCCTCCACTTT. Translated, it gives CASRTGGMNSPLHF. The chain has TRBV6-5 and TRBJ1-6; D is perhaps TRBD1 (5 bases). From germline, CDR1 is MNHEY and CDR2 SVGAGI. The CDR3 runs to 14 residues. V was clipped by 6 bases and J by 7 bases, with 13 bases between them.

V usage is TRBV19 and J usage is TRBJ2-7; no clear D gene. V dropped 3 bases and J dropped 2 bases, with 14 bases sitting between them. This CDR3 has 15 residues. Looked up from germline, CDR1 is LNHDA and CDR2 is SQIVND (reference sequence). DNA for the CDR3: TGTGCCAGTAGTATTCACGACAAAAATGCCTACGAGCAGTACTTC. Its translation: CASSIHDKNAYEQYF.

V gene TRBV19 combines with J gene TRBJ2-1; 9 nucleotides match TRBD2. Germline V CDR1 and CDR2: LNHDA, SQIVND (reference sequence). V dropped 1 base and J dropped 12; count of bases not matched to a gene: 13. The CDR3 contains 16 residues. CDR3 sequence: CASSIAGTSLTLGQFF. The CDR3 DNA reads as TGTGCCAGTAGTATAGCCGGGACTAGCCTCACATTGGGGCAGTTCTTC.

V usage is TRBV30 and J usage is TRBJ2-3; 10 bases are shared with TRBD1. The CDR3 consists of 18 residues. The V segment lost 0 bases and the J segment 1 base; nucleotides outside the gene matches: 10. Germline-derived CDR1 and CDR2 are GTSNPN and SVGIG (reference sequence). In DNA form, the CDR3 reads TGTGCCTGGAGTGTGGTGGGCCCCGGGACAGGGGGCACAGATACGCAGTATTTT. Encoded protein: CAWSVVGPGTGGTDTQYF.

The rearrangement uses TRBV7-3 and TRBJ2-7; D possibly corresponds to TRBD2 (5 bases). The CDR3 covers 13 residues. The V end was cut by 5 bases, the J end by 5 bases, with 13 bases between. Germline CDR1 SGHTA, CDR2 FQGTGA. CDR3 region: CASSQTGRHEQYF. The CDR3 DNA is TGTGCCAGCAGCCAGACGGGAAGGCACGAGCAGTACTTC.

The chain employs TRBV28 and TRBJ1-2; D might be TRBD1 (5 bases). V dropped 3 bases and J dropped 4 bases, with 18 bases sitting between them. The germline CDR1 and CDR2 sequences are MDHEN and SYDVKM. This CDR3 region has 16 residues. CDR3 amino acids: CASSFLGVGRTYGYTF. CDR3 DNA: TGTGCCAGCAGTTTTCTAGGGGTAGGGCGTACCTATGGCTACACCTTC.

This clone was recorded once. This chain connects TRBV5-1 to TRBJ2-1; 7 positions match TRBD1. With 0 bases clipped from V and 3 bases from J, the junction kept 6 bases outside the gene matches. Germline lookup yields CDR1 SGHRS and CDR2 YFSETQ. The CDR3 contains 16 residues. CDR3 in amino acids: CASSLVRDSNYNEQFF. DNA of the CDR3: TGCGCCAGCAGCTTGGTAAGGGACAGTAACTACAATGAGCAGTTCTTC.

The chain has TRBV11-2 and TRBJ2-2, with 8 bases aligning to TRBD2. In germline, CDR1 is SGHAT, CDR2 FQNNGV. With 2 bases clipped from V and 2 bases from J, the junction kept 4 bases outside the gene matches. This CDR3 region has 16 residues. CDR3 in DNA: TGTGCCAGCAGCTTAACGGGAGGGGGAAACACCGGGGAGCTGTTTTTT. Its translation: CASSLTGGGNTGELFF.

The chain recombines TRBV30 with TRBJ2-7; D is unclear. This CDR3 contains 13 residues. The V end was cut by 5 bases, the J end by 5 bases, with 16 bases between. The germline V gene has CDR1 GTSNPN and CDR2 SVGIG (reference sequence). CDR3 amino acids: CAWGRRLRDEQYF. CDR3 sequence (DNA): TGTGCCTGGGGTCGGCGGTTACGGGACGAGCAGTACTTC.

The chain couples TRBV5-1 to TRBJ2-1, with D uncertain. Germline CDR1 is SGHRS and CDR2 is YFSETQ. The CDR3 has 15 residues. The ends were cut back, 4 bases at V and 3 bases at J, with 14 bases in the middle. CDR3 in DNA: TGCGCCAGCAGCCCCGCGCCAGGTAACTACAATGAGCAGTTCTTC. Its translation is CASSPAPGNYNEQFF.

V and J are TRBV27 and TRBJ2-7; 9 bases are shared with TRBD1. The CDR3 is 15 amino acids. J gave up 3 bases and V 0 bases, and 3 bases lay outside the gene matches. The germline gives CDR1 MNHEY, CDR2 SMNVEV (reference sequence). CDR3 coding DNA: TGTGCCAGCAGTTTATCGGACAGGGGTTACTACGAGCAGTACTTC. This encodes CASSLSDRGYYEQYF.

This chain joins TRBV7-9 and TRBJ1-1; 10 bases line up with TRBD1. With 6 bases clipped from V and 6 bases from J, the junction kept 10 bases outside the gene matches. Germline V gene data show CDR1 as SEHNR and CDR2 as FQNEAQ (reference sequence). The CDR3 is 15 amino acids. CDR3: CASSWERGQGSEAFF. The CDR3 DNA reads as TGTGCCAGCAGTTGGGAGCGGGGACAGGGGTCTGAAGCTTTCTTT.

The rearrangement joins TRBV28 to TRBJ1-3; 7 nucleotides line up with TRBD1. With 7 bases clipped from V and 0 bases from J, the junction kept 6 bases outside the gene matches. The CDR3 totals 15 residues. From germline, CDR1 is MDHEN and CDR2 SYDVKM. This CDR3 reads CASKPGTVSGNTIYF. In nucleotides, the CDR3 is TGTGCCAGCAAGCCCGGGACAGTCTCTGGAAACACCATATATTTT.

The rearrangement joins TRBV6-1 to TRBJ1-2; D gene unclear. This CDR3 comprises 13 residues. Germline V gene data show CDR1 as MNHNS and CDR2 as SASEGT. V shed 2 bases and J shed 7 bases, with 11 bases lying between them. CDR3 in amino acids: CASSESPTIGYTF. CDR3 nucleotides: TGTGCCAGCAGTGAATCCCCGACAATTGGCTACACCTTC.

CDR3 nucleotides: TGTGCCAGTAGTACCATCCGCGGGGGGGTCTTCTGGTTCTTC. It encodes CASSTIRGGVFWFF. The rearrangement joins TRBV19 to TRBJ2-1, with 9 bases aligning to TRBD2. The germline V gene encodes CDR1 LNHDA and CDR2 SQIVND (reference sequence). This CDR3 has 14 residues. V shed 4 bases, J shed 15 bases, and the junction held 13 bases outside the gene matches.

The chain has TRBV10-2 and TRBJ1-2; D is undetermined. CDR3 size: 15 residues. The germline V gene encodes CDR1 WSHSY and CDR2 SAAADI. With 0 bases removed from V and 0 bases from J, the gap between germline ends came to 8 bases. The CDR3, as DNA: TGCGCCAGCAGTGAGTCGCGGTGGGCTAACTATGGCTACACCTTC. It specifies CASSESRWANYGYTF.

For the CDR3, the DNA is TGTGCCAGTAGTTGGGCTAGCGGGGGGACCCAGGATACGCAGTATTTT. Amino acid sequence: CASSWASGGTQDTQYF. The gene calls are TRBV19 and TRBJ2-3; TRBD2 aligns across 11 bases. Per germline, CDR1 LNHDA and CDR2 SQIVND (reference sequence). V shed 5 bases, J shed 6 bases, and the junction held 10 bases outside the gene matches. This CDR3 contains 16 residues.

This chain connects TRBV4-2 to TRBJ2-1; 8 bases align to TRBD2. CDR3 length: 17 residues. Germline CDR1 reads LGHNA; CDR2 reads YNFKEQ. V lost 1 base to trimming and J lost 9 bases; unmatched junction nucleotides: 14. CDR3 loop: CASSQVYGAGGLGEQFF. The DNA of the CDR3 is TGTGCCAGCAGCCAAGTTTATGGTGCGGGGGGCCTGGGTGAGCAGTTCTTC.

The chain carries TRBV18 and TRBJ1-2; unclear D gene. With 5 bases removed from V and 6 bases from J, the gap between germline ends came to 16 bases. CDR1 and CDR2 from the germline V gene are KGHSH and LQKENI. This CDR3 comprises 14 residues. In DNA form, the CDR3 reads TGTGCCAGCTCATCCCGGAGCGGGGTGGATGGCTACACCTTC. It is translated as CASSSRSGVDGYTF.

The rearrangement joins TRBV6-5 to TRBJ1-2; 10 positions agree with TRBD1. The germline CDR1 and CDR2 sequences are MNHEY and SVGAGI. There are 13 residues in the CDR3. CDR3 coding DNA: TGTGCAACAGGGACAGGGGCCCACTATGGCTACACCTTC. Translated: CATGTGAHYGYTF.

The CDR3 sequence: CASSFNTGREVTEKLFF. DNA of the CDR3: TGTGCCAGCAGCTTTAATACAGGGCGGGAGGTGACGGAAAAACTGTTTTTT. This chain joins TRBV5-8 and TRBJ1-4; maybe TRBD1 (6 bases). Germline CDR1 reads SGHTS; CDR2 reads YDEGEE. The CDR3 runs to 17 residues. V was shortened by 2 bases and J by 8 bases, with 22 bases between the two germline ends.

The chain employs TRBV6-5 and TRBJ1-3; tentative D call: TRBD1 (5 bases). There are 14 residues in the CDR3. Germline CDR1 reads MNHEY; CDR2 reads SVGAGI. V lost 2 bases and J lost 4, with 9 bases in between. The CDR3 DNA reads as TGTGCCAGCAGTTACACGGGGGAAGGAAACACCATATATTTT. It encodes CASSYTGEGNTIYF.

This chain uses TRBV3-1 (or the pseudogene TRBV3-2) with TRBJ1-2; 8 bases are shared with TRBD1. The CDR3 is made up of 16 amino acids. From germline, CDR1 is LGHDT and CDR2 YNNKEL (reference sequence). V gave up 1 base and J gave up 5 bases; unmatched junction bases: 9. CDR3 in amino acids: CASSQVQGAVGYGYTF. The CDR3 nucleotides read TGTGCCAGCAGCCAAGTCCAGGGGGCAGTAGGGTATGGCTACACCTTC.

Note on this clone: Other DNA sequences in the sample encode the same CDR3. This chain joins TRBV5-1 and TRBJ1-1; maybe TRBD1 (5 bases). V was pared by 3 bases and J by 1 base, with 10 bases between. CDR3 length: 14 residues. Germline lookup yields CDR1 SGHRS and CDR2 YFSETQ. CDR3 amino acids: CASSWGPGNTEAFF. In DNA, the CDR3 is TGCGCCAGCAGCTGGGGCCCAGGGAACACTGAAGCTTTCTTT.

The chain couples TRBV3-1 (or the pseudogene TRBV3-2) to TRBJ2-5; 8 positions agree with TRBD2. The CDR3 has 15 amino acids. The V gene's germline CDR1 is LGHDT and CDR2 YNNKEL (reference sequence). V trimming: 9 bases; J trimming: 2 bases; junction bases outside the gene matches: 11. This CDR3 reads CASGWAGGRQETQYF. The CDR3 nucleotides are TGTGCCAGTGGCTGGGCGGGGGGACGACAAGAGACCCAGTACTTC.

This clone has just one count. V is TRBV7-2 and J is TRBJ1-1, with D unclear. The germline gives CDR1 SGHTA, CDR2 FQGNSA. The V end was cut by 1 base, the J end by 7 bases, with 13 bases between. The CDR3 has 14 amino acids. CDR3 DNA sequence: TGTGCCAGCAGCTTAGGCGTTTTTCGGGGTGAAGCTTTCTTT. Protein product: CASSLGVFRGEAFF.

The V and J genes are TRBV10-2 and TRBJ1-1; 7 nucleotides line up with TRBD1. V dropped 2 bases and J dropped 1; count of bases not matched to a gene: 7. The germline V gene has CDR1 WSHSY and CDR2 SAAADI. There are 16 residues in the CDR3. CDR3 bases: TGCGCCAGCAGTGAGACCCGGGACAGAGAGAACACTGAAGCTTTCTTT. It specifies CASSETRDRENTEAFF.

This rearrangement joins TRBV5-4 to TRBJ1-1; TRBD1 matches at 8 bases. The junction had 2 bases not matched to a gene; V was cut back by 4 bases and J by 0 bases. The germline V gene encodes CDR1 SGHNT and CDR2 YYREEE (reference sequence). CDR3 length equals 14 residues. The chain's CDR3 is CASSLGQVNTEAFF. CDR3 DNA: TGTGCCAGCAGCCTGGGACAGGTGAACACTGAAGCTTTCTTT. Full variable domain (outside the CDR3, taken from reference TRBV5-4 and TRBJ1-1): ETGVTQSPTHLIKTRGQQVTLRCSSQSGHNTVSWYQQALGQGPQFIFQYYREEENGRGNFPPRFSGLQFPNYSSELNVNALELDDSALYLCASSLGQVNTEAFFGQGTRLTVV.

V is TRBV5-1 and J is TRBJ2-5; D is possibly TRBD1 (6 bases). The CDR3 is made up of 15 amino acids. Per germline, CDR1 SGHRS and CDR2 YFSETQ. V dropped 3 bases and J dropped 5 bases, with 17 bases sitting between them. The CDR3 spells CASSSGQKRGETQYF. CDR3 DNA sequence: TGCGCCAGCAGCTCGGGACAAAAACGAGGGGAGACCCAGTACTTC.